The source of this TCR beta chain is a study of T cell responses to AZD1222 COVID-19 vaccine. The CDR3 sequence is 16 residues long. Germline lookup yields CDR1 SGHAT and CDR2 FQNNGV. The J segment lost 5 bases and the V segment lost 4 bases, leaving 13 bases of the junction unmatched. Sequenced by immunoSEQ multiplex PCR; TCRdb stores in-frame clones only, minus some. The table has 95,000 to 100,000 clones, 80% to 90% seen once. The sequenced sample was peripheral blood, obtained 28 days after the second AZD1222 dose. The chain has TRBV11-2 and TRBJ2-7; 8 bases agree with TRBD2. The sequence was collected from an adult who received the AZD1222 COVID-19 vaccine. CDR3 bases: TGTGCCAGCAGCTGGGTGTCGGGGGGGTTTGTCCACGAGCAGTACTTC. Its translation is CASSWVSGGFVHEQYF.